The TCR beta chain described here comes from a study of blood T cell repertoires in COVID-19 (dated by TCRdb to 2018 to 2020). About the full investigation: Collaborator samples came from the United States, Italy and Spain and covered acute and convalescent phases of COVID-19. Sample metadata almost always included a de-identified subject ID, COVID-19 status, age in years and sex. Where available, HLA class I and class II types were taken from metadata supplied by the sample provider and were not determined by assay-based typing. The prospective study material was composed of cDNA or gDNA derived from T cells, B-cell-depleted T cells, or PBMCs. Deeply sampled blood TCRbeta repertoires from subjects exposed to, actively infected with, or recovered from COVID-19 were included in the dataset. A freely available public database, intended as a resource for researchers studying the immune response to SARS-CoV-2, is where the repertoires were released. The samples were drawn from two sources: the first 160 participants of the ongoing ImmuneRACE study, and about 1,300 subjects contributed by 6 global collaborators. Summary of the overall study and its limitations: How much clinical and demographic metadata was included differed by source and by participant, and the metadata was provided uncurated.

The V end gives up 0 bases and the J end 2 bases, leaving 2 bases in the junction not matched to a gene. The germline V gene (reference sequence) supplies CDR1 LGHDT and CDR2 YNNKEL. The CDR3 covers 17 residues, taking in both the cysteine and the phenylalanine. Only the CDR3 DNA is retained, 51 bases long and in frame from the first base. The immunoSEQ Assay, a bias-controlled multiplex PCR, was used to amplify TCRbeta CDR3 regions from genomic DNA. Per the original workflow: Nucleated cell counts per sample were estimated from amplification of reference gene primers within the assay. To quantify the absolute abundance of each unique TCRbeta CDR3 rearrangement, sequence reads were collapsed and filtered. For each sample, productive Simpson clonality was calculated as the square root of Simpson's diversity index over productive rearrangements. TCRdb holds this immuneACCESS table with in-frame rearrangements only. Some clones are missing; in checked studies, unresolved V genes explain under half, and the rest has no known cause. Clone size and the V and J calls come from that table; the DNA yielded D and trimming. In this sample the table shows 150,000 or so clones, around 73% of which occur a single time. The top ten clones comprise approximately 9% of the sample.

Collaborating institutions collected whole blood in K2EDTA tubes following their own protocols. For TCRbeta analysis, collaborators shipped samples as frozen whole blood, isolated PBMCs, or DNA extracted from either of those sample types. Turning to this clone: Its cognate antigen has yet to be identified. Base qualities are missing; no much larger clone stands one base away.

The source material was peripheral blood. The receptor comes from a woman in her fifties or sixties with active or convalescent COVID-19. The chain was built from TRBV3-1 (or the pseudogene TRBV3-2) and TRBJ2-1, with 12 bases matching TRBD2. The nucleotides read TGTGCCAGCAGCCAAGATACTAGCGGGAGGCCCTACAATGAGCAGTTCTTC. It specifies CASSQDTSGRPYNEQFF.